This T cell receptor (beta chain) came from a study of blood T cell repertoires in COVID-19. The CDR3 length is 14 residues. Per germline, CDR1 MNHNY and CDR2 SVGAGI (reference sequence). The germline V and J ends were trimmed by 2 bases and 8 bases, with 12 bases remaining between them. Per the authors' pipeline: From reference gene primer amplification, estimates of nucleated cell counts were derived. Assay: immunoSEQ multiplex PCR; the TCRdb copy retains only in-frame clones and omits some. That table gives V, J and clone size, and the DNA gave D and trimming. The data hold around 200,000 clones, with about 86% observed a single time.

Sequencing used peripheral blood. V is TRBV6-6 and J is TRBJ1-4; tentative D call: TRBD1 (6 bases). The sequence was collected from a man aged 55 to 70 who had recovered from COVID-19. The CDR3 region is CASSYTGSGEKLFF. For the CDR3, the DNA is TGTGCCAGCAGTTACACAGGGTCAGGCGAAAAACTGTTTTTT.